This T cell receptor (beta chain) comes out of a study of shared clonotypes between healthy human individuals. This CDR3 region has 15 residues. The germline CDR1 and CDR2 sequences are MGHRA and YSYEKL. The ends were cut back, 4 bases at V and 4 bases at J, with 17 bases in the middle. Method: immunoSEQ multiplex PCR; TCRdb's copy keeps in-frame clones and lacks some. The repertoire holds hundreds of thousands of clones, with almost 97% as singletons. Sequencing input: naive CD4+ T cells sorted from blood. Specified subset: CD45RA+ positively selected. This clonotype was sampled from a woman aged 25 to 39 in good health. The chain recombines TRBV4-1 with TRBJ2-7; tentative D call: TRBD2 (9 bases). CDR3 DNA: TGCGCCAGCAGCCCGCAGGGGGCGGGGGGGTACGAGCAGTACTTC. Its translation is CASSPQGAGGYEQYF.